This TCR beta chain was sequenced for a study of neurological immune-mediated disorders. With regard to this clonotype: Antigen specificity is unknown.

Synthesis of cDNA was accomplished via 5'RACE employing 10-nucleotide random UMIs. The output of every sequencing run exceeded 160 million TCR-beta sequences, derived from 15-18 subjects. TCRdb fed the 5' RACE reads into MiXCR, producing one record per CDR3 protein. The data hold roughly 90,000 distinct CDR3 sequences, with approximately 4% observed a single time. Study results and limitations: In HTLV-1-associated myelopathy, TCR clonal expansion was greatest, and in multiple sclerosis it was least, below healthy controls. None of the CDR3 amino acid sequences in expanded clones turned up in more than one subject, which points to private repertoires in all groups.

Sequencing was carried out using PBMCs. The TCR was taken from a woman aged 50 to 60 with multiple sclerosis.

DNA of the CDR3: TGTGCCAGCGGCCGGGTGCGGGGGGTACACAATGAGCAGTTCTTC. Its translation: CASGRVRGVHNEQFF. The chain links TRBV9 to TRBJ2-1; 8 nucleotides match TRBD2. Trimming cost V 7 bases and J 5 bases; bases outside gene matches: 11. This CDR3 contains 15 residues. Germline CDR1 SGDLS, CDR2 YYNGEE.